The rows below give T cell receptor beta chains drawn from one sample of a study of shared clonotypes between healthy human individuals. The protocol was immunoSEQ multiplex PCR, while the TCRdb copy is restricted to in-frame clones and leaves out a portion. This table holds 500,000 to 550,000 clones, about 96% found once. The sample was naive CD4+ T cells sorted from blood. Receptors were obtained from a woman aged 25 to 45 in good health. Each CDR3 is given with its conserved first and last residue. A D gene is named only where the DNA matches it firmly. Expanded clones are given a class, and other clones once, few, many or no size at all.

J gene: TRBJ1-2; D gene: TRBD1; clone size: -; V gene: TRBV6-1; CDR3 DNA: TGTGCCAGCAGTGAATTTTGGCAGGGGGCAAGGGGCTACACCTTC; CDR3 protein: CASSEFWQGARGYTF
J gene: TRBJ1-5; D gene: -; clone size: once; V gene: TRBV6-7; CDR3 DNA: TGTGCCAGCAGTTACTCAGGACTGCTTAGGGTTTGTCAGCCCCAGCATTTT; CDR3 protein: CASSYSGLLRVCQPQHF
J gene: TRBJ2-6; D gene: -; clone size: -; V gene: TRBV7-2; CDR3 DNA: TGTGCCAGCAGCTTAGTTCGGGCGCGGGCCAACGTCCTGACTTTC; CDR3 protein: CASSLVRARANVLTF
J gene: TRBJ1-4; D gene: TRBD1; clone size: once; V gene: TRBV28; CDR3 DNA: TGTGCCAGCAGCTACACCACAGTCCAGGGGGCTTGGGAAAAACTGTTTTTT; CDR3 protein: CASSYTTVQGAWEKLFF
J gene: TRBJ2-4; D gene: -; clone size: -; V gene: TRBV28; CDR3 DNA: TGTGCCAGCAGTTTAAATCCTCTAGACATTCAGTACTTC; CDR3 protein: CASSLNPLDIQYF
J gene: TRBJ2-1; D gene: -; clone size: -; V gene: TRBV2; CDR3 DNA: TGTGCCAGCAGTGTTTCGAGGCCCAATGAGCAGTTCTTC; CDR3 protein: CASSVSRPNEQFF
J gene: TRBJ1-1; D gene: TRBD1; clone size: -; V gene: TRBV6-5; CDR3 DNA: TGTGCCAGCAGTTACTCATGGGACAGCACTGAAGCTTTCTTT; CDR3 protein: CASSYSWDSTEAFF
J gene: TRBJ1-5; D gene: TRBD1; clone size: -; V gene: TRBV27; CDR3 DNA: TGTGCCAGCAGTTCCAACAGGGGGCCCAATCAGCCCCAGCATTTT; CDR3 protein: CASSSNRGPNQPQHF
J gene: TRBJ2-7; D gene: TRBD1; clone size: -; V gene: TRBV28; CDR3 DNA: TGTGCCAGCAGAGATCCGGGACAGTCCTACGAGCAGTACTTC; CDR3 protein: CASRDPGQSYEQYF
J gene: TRBJ1-4; D gene: -; clone size: -; V gene: TRBV28; CDR3 DNA: TGTGCCAGCAGTTTACCCCTCGGGTCCAGTAAACTGTTTTTT; CDR3 protein: CASSLPLGSSKLFF
J gene: TRBJ2-2; D gene: -; clone size: -; V gene: TRBV6-4; CDR3 DNA: TGTGCCAGCAGGATGCTACCTGACACCGGGGAGCTGTTTTTT; CDR3 protein: CASRMLPDTGELFF
J gene: TRBJ1-4; D gene: -; clone size: -; V gene: TRBV29-1; CDR3 DNA: TGCAGCGTTAGTTTGGCCGGTAATGAAAAACTGTTTTTT; CDR3 protein: CSVSLAGNEKLFF
J gene: TRBJ2-5; D gene: -; clone size: once; V gene: TRBV19; CDR3 DNA: TGTGCCAGTAGTATAGCCCCGGGTCGGGGGACCCAGTACTTC; CDR3 protein: CASSIAPGRGTQYF
J gene: TRBJ2-7; D gene: TRBD1; clone size: -; V gene: TRBV28; CDR3 DNA: TGTGCCAGCAGCCTACACGCGACCCGGGACAGAACGTACTACGAGCAGTACTTC; CDR3 protein: CASSLHATRDRTYYEQYF
J gene: TRBJ2-3; D gene: TRBD1; clone size: -; V gene: TRBV2; CDR3 DNA: TGTGCCAGCAGTAGGGACAGGAACACAGATACGCAGTATTTT; CDR3 protein: CASSRDRNTDTQYF
J gene: TRBJ1-5; D gene: -; clone size: -; V gene: TRBV5-1; CDR3 DNA: TGCGCCAGCAGCTTGGCCCCGAATCAGCCCCAGCATTTT; CDR3 protein: CASSLAPNQPQHF
J gene: TRBJ2-3; D gene: -; clone size: -; V gene: TRBV19; CDR3 DNA: TGTGCCAGTAGTATCGCTGGCACAGATACGCAGTATTTT; CDR3 protein: CASSIAGTDTQYF
J gene: TRBJ1-5; D gene: -; clone size: -; V gene: TRBV28; CDR3 DNA: TGTGCCAGCAGTCCCACGCCGGGTCGTATTCCCCAGCATTTT; CDR3 protein: CASSPTPGRIPQHF
J gene: TRBJ1-1; D gene: TRBD1; clone size: -; V gene: TRBV29-1; CDR3 DNA: TGCAGCGTCGGGACAGGGGAAGCTTTCTTT; CDR3 protein: CSVGTGEAFF